The 16 T cell receptor beta chains listed next were all sequenced from one sample in a study of blood T cell repertoires in COVID-19. Produced via immunoSEQ multiplex PCR; TCRdb's table is partial and in-frame only. The sample yields about 140,000 clones, about 90% seen once. Input material: peripheral blood. These TCRs come from a man aged 50-59 years who had recovered from COVID-19.

This clone was seen more than once but under ten times. The gene calls are TRBV20-1 and TRBJ1-2, with D tentatively TRBD1 (6 bases). V shed 3 bases and J shed 4 bases, with 6 bases lying between them. Germline-derived CDR1 and CDR2 are DFQATT and SNEGSKA (reference sequence). This CDR3 is 11 amino acids long. The CDR3 here is CSARGAYGYTF. The CDR3 region has the DNA TGCAGTGCTAGGGGGGCCTATGGCTACACCTTC.

The V call is TRBV5-1, the J call TRBJ2-5, with TRBD2 identical over 14 bases. V was pared by 0 bases and J by 4 bases, with 11 bases of the junction left unmatched. The CDR3 runs to 19 residues. The germline CDR1 and CDR2 sequences are SGHRS and YFSETQ. Here the CDR3 DNA reads TGCGCCAGCAGCTTGGGAGGACTAGCGGGGGGCCCGGCGGGAGAGACCCAGTACTTC. This sequence encodes CASSLGGLAGGPAGETQYF.

The J gene is TRBJ2-6, the V gene TRBV3-1 (or the pseudogene TRBV3-2); possibly TRBD2 for D (6 bases). Germline V CDR1 and CDR2: LGHDT, YNNKEL (reference sequence). CDR3 length: 19 amino acids. The V end lost 3 bases, the J end lost 0 bases, and 18 bases lay between the germline ends. The CDR3 bases are TGTGCCAGCAGCCAGGTACCGGGAGCAAATCTCTCTGGGGCCAACGTCCTGACTTTC. Its translation is CASSQVPGANLSGANVLTF.

This clone was found once. One junction end does not reproduce the germline sequence, and a read error may be involved. The chain uses TRBV7-7 and TRBJ2-7; 8 nucleotides line up with TRBD1. This CDR3 is built from 15 residues. Per the germline V gene, CDR1 is SSHAT and CDR2 is FNYEAQ (reference sequence). The DNA of the CDR3 is TGTGCTAGCAGCGTACGGGACAGGCGCCGGTACGAGCAGTACTTC. Protein product: CASSVRDRRRYEQYF.

This rearrangement joins TRBV4-2 to TRBJ1-5; 7 bases agree with TRBD1. The V and J ends lost 4 bases and 3 bases, in that order; junction bases with no gene match: 6. CDR1 and CDR2 (germline): LGHNA, YNFKEQ. The CDR3 extends over 15 amino acids. As DNA, the CDR3 is TGTGCCAGCAGCCTAAACGACAGGGACAATCAGCCCCAGCATTTT. It encodes CASSLNDRDNQPQHF.

This chain connects TRBV6-2 or TRBV6-3 to TRBJ2-5, with 7 bases aligning to TRBD1. This CDR3 comprises 18 residues. V shed 2 bases, J shed 5 bases, and the junction held 17 bases outside the gene matches. In germline, CDR1 is MNHEY, CDR2 SVGEGT. The chain's CDR3 is CASSYATRTGAMGETQYF. CDR3 sequence (DNA): TGTGCCAGCAGTTACGCGACCCGGACAGGCGCCATGGGGGAGACCCAGTACTTC.

In this sample, this clone turned up once. The V and J genes are TRBV15 and TRBJ2-1; 12 nucleotides agree with TRBD1. The germline CDR1 and CDR2 sequences are LNHNV and YYDKDF (reference sequence). The CDR3 covers 17 residues. V was clipped by 1 base and J by 7 bases; unmatched bases: 8. The CDR3 DNA is TGTGCCACCAGCAGAGCCCCCGGGACAGGGGGCAGGAATGAGCAGTTCTTC. It codes for CATSRAPGTGGRNEQFF.

The V and J genes are TRBV19 and TRBJ2-2; 10 bases align to TRBD1. The ends lost 9 bases at V and 3 bases at J; junction bases unmatched: 4. Germline V gene data show CDR1 as LNHDA and CDR2 as SQIVND (reference sequence). There are 14 residues in the CDR3. The CDR3 DNA sequence: TGTGCCAGCCTCGGACAGGGGGACACCGGGGAGCTGTTTTTT. Its translation: CASLGQGDTGELFF.

The chain carries TRBV4-1 and TRBJ1-5; no clear D gene. The V and J ends lost 0 bases and 0 bases respectively, with 9 bases between them. Germline CDR1 MGHRA, CDR2 YSYEKL. The CDR3 consists of 16 residues. CDR3 sequence: CASSQDLRYSNQPQHF. The CDR3 DNA reads as TGCGCCAGCAGCCAAGATTTGCGGTATAGCAATCAGCCCCAGCATTTT.

The CDR3 DNA is TGCGCCAGCAGAATGGGCCAGGGTGTTGAAAAACTGTTTTTT. Its protein is CASRMGQGVEKLFF. The chain combines TRBV5-1 with TRBJ1-4, with D maybe TRBD1 (5 bases). With 5 bases removed from V and 7 bases from J, the gap between germline ends came to 15 bases. The CDR3 has 14 amino acids. CDR1 is SGHRS, CDR2 YFSETQ, per germline.

The chain carries TRBV4-1 and TRBJ1-6; D remains unclear. The CDR3 is made up of 16 amino acids. Germline V gene data show CDR1 as MGHRA and CDR2 as YSYEKL. V was clipped by 4 bases and J by 7 bases, with 17 bases between them. CDR3 DNA: TGCGCCAGCAGCCCCTTTAGTCGAACTCAAAATTCACCCCTCCACTTT. Residues: CASSPFSRTQNSPLHF.

The rearrangement uses TRBV7-3 and TRBJ2-1, with 7 bases identical to TRBD2. The CDR3 spans 15 residues. Germline CDR1 reads SGHTA; CDR2 reads FQGTGA. The junction had 9 bases not matched to a gene; V was cut back by 3 bases and J by 7 bases. The CDR3 spells CASSFTPGGVNEQFF. CDR3 in DNA: TGTGCCAGCAGCTTTACCCCTGGGGGGGTGAATGAGCAGTTCTTC.

The genes are TRBV5-4 and TRBJ1-1; possibly TRBD1 for D (6 bases). V lost 6 bases and J 5 bases, leaving 23 bases between the germline ends. The germline gives CDR1 SGHNT, CDR2 YYREEE (reference sequence). This CDR3 comprises 16 residues. The CDR3 protein is CASIRAGARVATEAFF. CDR3 DNA: TGTGCCAGCATCCGGGCGGGGGCGCGTGTGGCAACTGAAGCTTTCTTT.

This clone came up a few times. V gene TRBV3-1 (or the pseudogene TRBV3-2) combines with J gene TRBJ1-1; 8 bases line up with TRBD1. V gave up 5 bases and J gave up 0 bases; unmatched junction bases: 5. CDR3 length: 15 amino acids. CDR1 LGHDT and CDR2 YNNKEL come from the germline V gene (reference sequence). The CDR3 is CASSGQGLMNTEAFF. The DNA for the CDR3 is TGTGCCAGCAGCGGACAGGGCTTAATGAACACTGAAGCTTTCTTT.

The chain recombines TRBV28 with TRBJ2-3; 7 nucleotides line up with TRBD2. Germline CDR1 is MDHEN and CDR2 is SYDVKM. The V segment lost 4 bases and the J segment 0 bases; nucleotides outside the gene matches: 10. The CDR3 totals 17 residues. The CDR3 DNA follows: TGTGCCAGCAGTTCCCACTTCGCGGGGGAGAGCACAGATACGCAGTATTTT. Protein sequence: CASSSHFAGESTDTQYF.

V is TRBV29-1 and J is TRBJ2-1; D possibly corresponds to TRBD1 (6 bases). V was cut by 0 bases and J by 0 bases, with 12 bases left in between. The germline CDR1 and CDR2 sequences are SQVTM and ANQGSEA. CDR3 size: 16 residues. In DNA, the CDR3 is TGCAGCGTTGAAGATAGGGACACAAGCTCCTACAATGAGCAGTTCTTC. It translates to CSVEDRDTSSYNEQFF.